Each of the 12 T cell receptor beta chains below was sequenced from the same sample in a study of blood T cell repertoires in COVID-19. Repertoires were generated with immunoSEQ multiplex PCR, while TCRdb's copy carries only in-frame clones and drops some. The data show 200,000 to 250,000 clones, roughly four fifths seen once. The specimen sequenced was PBMCs or T cells enriched from blood (not recorded which). These receptors all stem from a woman aged 60-75 years who had recovered from COVID-19.

The chain couples TRBV3-1 (or the pseudogene TRBV3-2) to TRBJ1-1; 7 nucleotides match TRBD1. From germline, CDR1 is LGHDT and CDR2 YNNKEL (reference sequence). CDR3 size: 14 residues. The V and J ends lost 1 base and 3 bases, in that order; junction bases with no gene match: 2. The CDR3 nucleotides read TGTGCCAGCAGCCAAGTTGACAGGGACACTGAAGCTTTCTTT. Residues: CASSQVDRDTEAFF.

In its sample, this clone was seen many times. This sequence joins TRBV14 and TRBJ1-2; a possible D gene is TRBD1 (6 bases). Trimming took off 3 bases at V and 3 bases at J, with 14 bases between the two ends. Germline lookup yields CDR1 SGHDN and CDR2 FVKESK. The CDR3 length is 15 residues. DNA for the CDR3: TGTGCCAGCAGCCATTATGGGGGCGCTTACTATGGCTACACCTTC. It specifies CASSHYGGAYYGYTF.

The V gene is TRBV10-3, the J gene TRBJ1-2, with 7 bases aligning to TRBD1. Germline assignment: CDR1 ENHRY and CDR2 SYGVKD. This CDR3 has 16 residues. Trimming cost V 6 bases and J 4 bases; bases outside gene matches: 14. The CDR3 protein is CAISGYIDRAGYGYTF. DNA of the CDR3: TGTGCCATCAGCGGGTATATAGACAGGGCGGGCTATGGCTACACCTTC.

The CDR3 is CASKYKGGNTEAFF. DNA for the CDR3: TGTGCCAGCAAATATAAAGGAGGGAACACTGAAGCTTTCTTT. The chain is built from TRBV27 and TRBJ1-1; no clear D. The V and J ends lost 7 bases and 1 base respectively, with 13 bases between them. The length of the CDR3 is 14 residues. Looked up from germline, CDR1 is MNHEY and CDR2 is SMNVEV (reference sequence).

This chain connects TRBV7-3 to TRBJ1-1; TRBD1 matches at 9 bases. The germline gives CDR1 SGHTA, CDR2 FQGTGA. The CDR3 spans 15 residues. V lost 5 bases, J lost 5 bases, and 9 bases stayed unmatched. CDR3 in DNA: TGTGCCAGCAGCGCTACAGGGGGCGGCGGGACTGAAGCTTTCTTT. This gives the protein CASSATGGGGTEAFF.

In its sample, this clone was seen a few times. The rearrangement uses TRBV19 and TRBJ2-7; 10 bases line up with TRBD2. The germline gives CDR1 LNHDA, CDR2 SQIVND (reference sequence). V lost 8 bases, J lost 4 bases, and 20 bases stayed unmatched. The CDR3 sequence is 18 residues long. The CDR3 here is CASSPQGASGSVGYEQYF. The CDR3 DNA reads TGTGCCAGTTCGCCCCAGGGGGCTAGCGGGAGTGTCGGGTACGAGCAGTACTTC.

The V gene is TRBV3-1 (or the pseudogene TRBV3-2), the J gene TRBJ2-7; 8 bases map to TRBD1. CDR1 LGHDT and CDR2 YNNKEL come from the germline V gene (reference sequence). V lost 3 bases to trimming and J lost 5 bases; unmatched junction nucleotides: 9. The CDR3 runs 15 residues. The CDR3 sequence is CASSQRTGSIDEQYF. CDR3 DNA sequence: TGTGCCAGCAGCCAGAGGACAGGGAGTATCGACGAGCAGTACTTC.

The chain couples TRBV12-5 to TRBJ2-7; 7 bases line up with TRBD2. CDR3 size: 14 residues. V was clipped by 5 bases and J by 6 bases; unmatched bases: 10. Germline CDR1 and CDR2: LGHNT and FRNRAP. This chain's CDR3 is CASGQTGGASEQYF. The CDR3, as DNA: TGTGCTAGTGGTCAGACGGGGGGAGCCTCCGAGCAGTACTTC.

The chain joins TRBV4-3 to TRBJ2-1; TRBD2 is a possible D gene (6 bases). The V end lost 2 bases, the J end lost 4 bases, and 12 bases lay between the germline ends. Per the germline V gene, CDR1 is LGHNA and CDR2 is YSLEER. This CDR3 spans 15 amino acids. This CDR3 is CASSQLSGGYNEQFF. The CDR3 DNA reads TGCGCCAGCAGCCAACTTTCTGGGGGGTACAATGAGCAGTTCTTC.

The chain joins TRBV5-1 to TRBJ1-2; D might be TRBD1 (5 bases). With 2 bases removed from V and 5 bases from J, the gap between germline ends came to 10 bases. The germline V gene has CDR1 SGHRS and CDR2 YFSETQ. This CDR3 comprises 13 residues. The CDR3 sequence: CASSLDGGYGYTF. The DNA of the CDR3 is TGCGCCAGCAGCTTAGACGGGGGATATGGCTACACCTTC.

The chain recombines TRBV15 with TRBJ1-2, with TRBD1 matching over 8 bases. Germline CDR1 is LNHNV and CDR2 is YYDKDF (reference sequence). This CDR3 comprises 14 residues. V lost 0 bases to trimming and J lost 6 bases; unmatched junction nucleotides: 3. As DNA, the CDR3 is TGTGCCACCAGCAGAGATTTGACAGGGGATGGCTACACCTTC. Translation: CATSRDLTGDGYTF.

This clone was observed a single time. V is TRBV5-1 and J is TRBJ2-7; D is unresolved. The CDR3 has 13 residues. V dropped 0 bases and J dropped 3 bases, with 7 bases sitting between them. Germline assignment: CDR1 SGHRS and CDR2 YFSETQ. CDR3 region: CASSLVTGYEQYF. The CDR3, as DNA: TGCGCCAGCAGCTTGGTGACGGGCTACGAGCAGTACTTC.